This T cell receptor (beta chain) was identified during a study of blood T cell repertoires in COVID-19 (dated by TCRdb to the early 2020s). For the study in its entirety: Samples covering the acute and convalescent phases of COVID-19 were provided by collaborators in the United States, Italy and Spain. The prospective study material was composed of cDNA or gDNA derived from T cells, B-cell-depleted T cells, or PBMCs. Subjects who had been exposed to COVID-19, were actively infected with it, or had recovered from it provided the deeply sampled blood TCRbeta repertoires that made up the dataset. The repertoires were released in a freely available public database intended as a resource for research on the immune response to SARS-CoV-2. Samples came from the ongoing ImmuneRACE study (first 160 participants) plus 1,254 subjects from 6 global collaborators. A de-identified subject ID, COVID-19 status, age in years and sex were almost always included in the sample metadata. Where available, HLA class I and class II types were obtained from metadata supplied by the sample provider rather than from assay-based typing.

TCRbeta CDR3 regions were amplified from genomic DNA using the immunoSEQ Assay, a bias-controlled multiplex PCR. Per the original workflow: Within the assay, amplification of reference gene primers was used to estimate how many nucleated cells each sample contained. To quantify the absolute abundance of each unique TCRbeta CDR3 rearrangement, sequence reads were collapsed and filtered. Productive Simpson clonality was computed per sample as the square root of Simpson's diversity index over productive rearrangements. This is the immuneACCESS table as TCRdb keeps it, with only in-frame sequences that have V and J called. A part of the clones is gone; compared with another copy, unresolved V genes explain less than half, and the rest is unexplained. D and trimming were read from the DNA, whereas the V and J calls and clone size are those reported in that table. Within this sample are approximately 150,000 clones, with roughly nine tenths of them counted one time only. The ten largest make up approximately 4% of the sample.

Whole blood was collected in K2EDTA tubes by collaborating institutions according to the institutions' own protocols. For TCRbeta analysis, collaborator samples were shipped as frozen whole blood, as isolated PBMCs, or as DNA extracted from either sample type. Paper-wide results and their limitations: Clinical and demographic metadata were provided uncurated, with the amount varying by source and participant.

A word on this clone: The antigen it binds to is not known. There are no base qualities to consult, and no much larger clone falls within one base.

Inclusive of the bounding cysteine and phenylalanine, the CDR3 is 14 residues long. Of the read, only the CDR3 DNA is kept; its 42 bases are in frame from base 1. V ends up 10 bases short and J 6 bases short, with an unmatched junction base count of 12. The germline V gene (reference sequence) sets CDR1 to LNHDA and CDR2 to SQIVND. The source of this sequence is a woman in her seventies with acute or convalescent COVID-19. The sample taken for sequencing was peripheral blood. The chain was built from TRBV19 and TRBJ2-1, and 7 bases in between align with TRBD2. The CDR3 region reads CATTGGAGPNEQFF. The nucleotides read TGTGCCACAACGGGGGGAGCGGGACCCAATGAGCAGTTCTTC.